In this sample, the clone carrying this TCR beta chain turned up a few times. Its antigen remains unknown. The source of the sample is a study of cytomegalovirus exposure and HLA in healthy donors. The PCR employed 60 Vbeta primers together with 13 Jbeta primers. Using immunoSEQ multiplex PCR, the repertoire was profiled, and TCRdb retains in-frame clones only, with some absent. The sample records approximately 190,000 clones, 85% to 90% being singletons. Study outcomes and limitations: In a later analysis, across HLA loci, associated TCR counts were highest for DRB1, lowest for HLA-C. In a later analysis, V- and J-gene trimming of beta chains associated with a DCLRE1C missense variant, replicated independently. The majority of CMV-associated TCR beta chains were reported as apparently HLA-restricted in a later analysis.

Each of the donors was a healthy bone marrow donor. The sequenced material came from PBMCs. The clonotype was recovered from a man aged 30 to 45 in good health and CMV-seronegative.

CDR3 nucleotide sequence: TGCGCCAGTAGACCGGCAGGTTCACCCCTCCACTTT. As protein: CASRPAGSPLHF. The genes are TRBV4-1 and TRBJ1-6; D is unclear. CDR3 length: 12 amino acids. The ends were cut back, 9 bases at V and 9 bases at J, with 12 bases in the middle. The V gene's germline CDR1 is MGHRA and CDR2 YSYEKL.